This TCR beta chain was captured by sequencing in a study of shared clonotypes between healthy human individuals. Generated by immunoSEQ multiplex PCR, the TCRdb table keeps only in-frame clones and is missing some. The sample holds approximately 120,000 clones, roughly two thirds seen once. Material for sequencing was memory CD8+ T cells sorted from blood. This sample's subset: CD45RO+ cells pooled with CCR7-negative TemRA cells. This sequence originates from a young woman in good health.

CDR3 residues: CASSILGADTQYF. In nucleotides, the CDR3 is TGTGCCAGTAGTATACTCGGGGCAGATACGCAGTATTTT. The rearrangement uses TRBV19 and TRBJ2-3; D possibly corresponds to TRBD2 (5 bases). CDR1 and CDR2 (germline): LNHDA, SQIVND (reference sequence). This CDR3 has 13 residues. V lost 2 bases, J lost 4 bases, and 7 bases lay in between.